The rows below give T cell receptor beta chains drawn from one sample of a study of T cell repertoires in cytomegalovirus infection. TCRdb redid the calling of the reads with MiXCR, one entry per CDR3 protein. Of 400,000 or so distinct CDR3 sequences in the sample, around 32% were seen once. The sequencing input was PBMCs. The receptors derive from a human donor in good health (CMV status not recorded). Some clones in this sample may be carry-over from other donors' samples. Each CDR3 is given with its conserved first and last residue. The order of the fields is V gene, J gene, clone size, D gene, CDR3 protein, CDR3 DNA. The D gene is left open where the match is weak. Size values are once, few and many counts, or a class for expanded clones, and some rows have none.

TRBV7-2	TRBJ2-7	many	TRBD1	CASSLYRGPYEQYF	TGTGCCAGCAGCCTCTACAGGGGGCCCTACGAGCAGTACTTC
TRBV5-4	TRBJ2-1	NA	NA	CASSLERVSDNEQFF	TGTGCCAGCAGCTTGGAGCGGGTGTCAGACAATGAGCAGTTCTTC
TRBV6-2/TRBV6-3	TRBJ2-4	NA	NA	CASSYTPGGPAKNIQYF	TGTGCCAGCAGTTACACCCCCGGGGGTCCAGCCAAAAACATTCAGTACTTC
TRBV7-9	TRBJ2-7	NA	NA	CASSLGAPYEQYF	TGTGCCAGCAGCTTAGGCGCCCCGTACGAGCAGTACTTC
TRBV6-2/TRBV6-3	TRBJ2-7	few	NA	CASTGPVSYEQYF	TGTGCCAGCACCGGACCCGTCTCCTACGAGCAGTACTTC
TRBV5-8	TRBJ2-2	few	NA	CASSTYAGELFF	TGTGCCAGCAGTACCTACGCCGGGGAGCTGTTTTTT
TRBV5-1	TRBJ2-1	few	TRBD2	CASSLGGGARNEQFF	TGCGCCAGCAGCTTGGGCGGGGGGGCGCGAAATGAGCAGTTCTTC
TRBV6-5	TRBJ2-7	NA	TRBD2	CASSYSGTSVEQYF	TGTGCCAGCAGTTACTCAGGGACTAGCGTCGAGCAGTACTTC
TRBV4-1	TRBJ1-2	NA	TRBD1	CASSQDDRGYGYTF	TGCGCCAGCAGCCAAGATGACAGGGGATATGGCTACACCTTC
TRBV19	TRBJ1-1	NA	NA	CASSILAGGAFF	TGTGCCAGTAGTATATTGGCGGGGGGAGCTTTCTTT
TRBV14	TRBJ2-5	NA	NA	CASSHRTEETQYF	TGTGCCAGCAGCCACCGGACTGAAGAGACCCAGTACTTC
TRBV2	TRBJ1-6	few	NA	CASTGLGWDNSPLHF	TGTGCCAGCACCGGACTGGGTTGGGATAATTCACCCCTCCACTTT
TRBV7-8	TRBJ1-1	few	NA	CASSPGTYEAFF	TGTGCCAGCAGCCCTGGGACTTATGAAGCTTTCTTT
TRBV10-3	TRBJ2-1	NA	NA	CAISEYGNPYNEQFF	TGTGCCATCAGTGAATACGGAAATCCCTACAATGAGCAGTTCTTC
TRBV7-2	TRBJ2-1	once	NA	CASSLAFGGWRPYNEQFF	TGTGCCAGCAGCTTAGCCTTTGGCGGGTGGCGACCCTACAATGAGCAGTTCTTC
TRBV27	TRBJ2-7	NA	NA	CASSPHPARTSYEHYF	TGTGCCAGCAGTCCCCATCCGGCCAGGACGTCCTACGAGCATTACTTC
TRBV5-4	TRBJ2-5	few	NA	CASSFGQGRETQYF	TGTGCCAGCAGTTTTGGCCAGGGCAGGGAGACCCAGTACTTC
TRBV4-3	TRBJ2-2	many	TRBD2	CASSQEPSGGAGELFF	TGCGCCAGCAGCCAAGAACCTAGCGGGGGGGCCGGGGAGCTGTTTTTT
TRBV15	TRBJ2-3	NA	NA	CATSRDLASTDTQYF	TGTGCCACCAGCAGAGATCTAGCTAGCACAGATACGCAGTATTTT
TRBV5-1	TRBJ2-2	few	NA	CASRVAPNTGELFF	TGCGCCAGCAGGGTAGCGCCGAACACCGGGGAGCTGTTTTTT
TRBV19	TRBJ2-3	few	TRBD1	CATRDRGGATDTQYF	TGTGCCACCCGGGACAGGGGAGGTGCGACAGATACGCAGTATTTT
TRBV2	TRBJ2-5	NA	NA	CASTEIAKSFETQYF	TGTGCCAGCACTGAAATAGCTAAGAGCTTTGAGACCCAGTACTTC
TRBV5-1	TRBJ1-1	NA	NA	CASSLLAETTEAFF	TGCGCCAGCAGCTTGCTTGCAGAGACCACTGAAGCTTTCTTT
TRBV6-2/TRBV6-3	TRBJ2-1	NA	NA	CASSYRRGYNEQFF	TGTGCCAGCAGTTACCGCAGAGGCTACAATGAGCAGTTCTTC
TRBV4-2	TRBJ1-3	NA	NA	CASSTPNAGSGNTIYF	TGTGCCAGCAGCACTCCGAACGCTGGCTCTGGAAACACCATATATTTT
TRBV7-8	TRBJ2-1	NA	TRBD2	CASSLVGGAGGRNEQFF	TGTGCCAGCAGCTTAGTCGGCGGGGCGGGGGGGCGCAATGAGCAGTTCTTC
TRBV6-2/TRBV6-3	TRBJ2-1	few	NA	CAVGDPSNEQFF	TGTGCTGTGGGGGACCCCTCCAATGAGCAGTTCTTC
TRBV6-6	TRBJ1-5	few	NA	CASSYSNRVNQPQHF	TGTGCCAGCAGTTACTCGAACAGGGTCAATCAGCCCCAGCATTTT
TRBV12-3/TRBV12-4	TRBJ2-1	NA	TRBD2	CASSAGLAAEQFF	TGTGCCAGCAGCGCAGGGCTAGCGGCTGAGCAGTTCTTC
TRBV6-1	TRBJ1-5	few	NA	CASRQNIRSNQPQHF	TGTGCCAGCAGACAAAATATCAGGAGCAATCAGCCCCAGCATTTT
TRBV6-6	TRBJ2-3	NA	TRBD1	CASSLPGTGTSLYF	TGTGCCAGCAGTCTACCCGGGACAGGGACGTCCCTGTATTTT
TRBV2	TRBJ2-1	NA	NA	CANSKDQGYEQFF	TGTGCCAACAGTAAGGATCAGGGGTATGAGCAGTTCTTC
TRBV6-6	TRBJ1-3	few	NA	CASRTQLGNTIYF	TGTGCCAGCAGGACGCAACTTGGGAACACCATATATTTT
TRBV2	TRBJ1-5	few	NA	CASRKEGNSNQPQHF	TGTGCCAGCAGGAAAGAGGGGAATAGCAATCAGCCCCAGCATTTT
TRBV11-2	TRBJ1-1	NA	NA	CASSSSGESEAFF	TGTGCCAGCAGCTCATCTGGGGAGTCCGAAGCTTTCTTT
TRBV28	TRBJ1-5	NA	NA	CASSLLRAKDNQPQHF	TGTGCCAGCAGTTTATTGAGGGCCAAGGACAATCAGCCCCAGCATTTT
TRBV4-1	TRBJ1-2	NA	NA	CASSQDGGHGFPNYGYTF	TGCGCCAGCAGCCAAGATGGGGGGCACGGGTTCCCTAACTATGGCTACACCTTC
TRBV9	TRBJ1-2	few	TRBD1	CASSGQGPYYGYTF	TGTGCCAGCAGCGGACAGGGTCCCTACTATGGCTACACCTTC
TRBV24-1	TRBJ2-5	few	NA	CATSALDRDQETQYF	TGTGCCACCAGTGCCCTGGACAGAGACCAAGAGACCCAGTACTTC
TRBV7-8	TRBJ2-5	NA	TRBD2	CASSLKGWGGGRETPSF	TGTGCCAGCAGCTTGAAGGGGTGGGGCGGGGGGAGAGAGACCCCGTCCTTC
TRBV7-9	TRBJ2-1	many	NA	CASSLGGTEQFF	TGTGCCAGCAGCTTAGGGGGGACAGAGCAGTTCTTC
TRBV7-2	TRBJ1-1	NA	NA	CASSRETGMNTEALF	TGTGCCAGCAGCCGAGAAACAGGGATGAACACCGAAGCTTTATTT